What follows are 16 T cell receptor beta chains derived from one specimen sequenced in a study of OX40 agonist ivuxolimab in advanced cancers. TCRdb keeps only in-frame clones here, not all; method: immunoSEQ multiplex PCR. The sample holds 20,000 to 25,000 clones, about 77% seen once. The starting material was CD4+ or CD8+ T cells sorted from blood, obtained in a trial of the OX40 agonist ivuxolimab. These TCRs come from an adult with an advanced solid tumor such as melanoma, head and neck, liver or kidney cancer.

CDR3 DNA: TGTGCCAGCCGAAACCCGGGGGGAAACACCATATATTTT. It is translated as CASRNPGGNTIYF. The rearrangement links TRBV6-1 to TRBJ1-3; unclear D gene. Between the trimmed V and J ends, which lost 8 bases and 4 bases, there was a span of 12 bases. Germline V gene data show CDR1 as MNHNS and CDR2 as SASEGT. The CDR3 has 13 residues.

This chain connects TRBV6-5 to TRBJ2-3; 11 bases match TRBD1. From germline, CDR1 is MNHEY and CDR2 SVGAGI. The J segment lost 4 bases and the V segment lost 5 bases, leaving 5 bases of the junction unmatched. This CDR3 region has 15 residues. The CDR3 here is CASSKKGQGADTQYF. The CDR3 region has the DNA TGTGCCAGCAGTAAAAAGGGACAGGGGGCAGATACGCAGTATTTT.

The chain is built from TRBV19 and TRBJ1-1, with a weak D call TRBD1 (5 bases). This CDR3 has 11 amino acids. Germline CDR1 reads LNHDA; CDR2 reads SQIVND (reference sequence). V was clipped by 5 bases and J by 6 bases, with 7 bases between them. CDR3 nucleotide sequence: TGTGCCAGTAGTTGGGGACCTGAAGCTTTCTTT. It is translated as CASSWGPEAFF.

The V call is TRBV6-6, the J call TRBJ1-5; D unclear. This CDR3 has 12 residues. Trimming cost V 0 bases and J 5 bases, with 2 bases left between them. CDR1 is MNHNY, CDR2 SVGAGI, per germline (reference sequence). The CDR3 here is CASSYSDQPQHF. CDR3 nucleotide sequence: TGTGCCAGCAGTTACTCGGATCAGCCCCAGCATTTT.

This clone has just a few counts. The chain joins TRBV18 to TRBJ1-5; D is unclear. Germline V lookup: CDR1 KGHSH, CDR2 LQKENI. This CDR3 contains 13 residues. Trimming removed 1 base from V and 8 bases from J, with 9 bases in between. The chain's CDR3 is CASSPQGWEPQHF. The DNA of the CDR3 is TGTGCCAGCTCACCACAAGGGTGGGAGCCCCAGCATTTT.

The chain carries TRBV9 and TRBJ2-1; 10 bases fit TRBD2. The CDR3 loop spans 15 amino acids. CDR1 is SGDLS, CDR2 YYNGEE, per germline. V shed 0 bases, J shed 9 bases, and the junction held 6 bases outside the gene matches. The CDR3 loop reads CASSVGLAGGSEQFF. In nucleotides, the CDR3 is TGTGCCAGCAGCGTAGGATTAGCGGGGGGTTCTGAGCAGTTCTTC.

The V and J genes are TRBV5-5 and TRBJ2-3; D could derive from TRBD1 or TRBD2 (5 bases each). The length of the CDR3 is 13 residues. CDR1 and CDR2 (germline): SGHKS, YYEKEE (reference sequence). The V end lost 0 bases, the J end lost 7 bases, and 9 bases lay between the germline ends. The CDR3 bases are TGTGCCAGCAGCTTGGGAGGGGAAAATACGCAGTATTTT. Amino acid sequence: CASSLGGENTQYF.

This clone was recorded once. The V call is TRBV5-5, the J call TRBJ1-4; tentatively, D is TRBD1 (6 bases). CDR1 and CDR2 (germline): SGHKS, YYEKEE (reference sequence). The CDR3 is made up of 16 amino acids. The germline V and J ends were trimmed by 3 bases and 4 bases, with 16 bases remaining between them. The CDR3 sequence is CASSYLRTDHNEKLFF. CDR3 bases: TGTGCCAGCAGCTACTTAAGGACAGACCATAATGAAAAACTGTTTTTT.

V and J are TRBV5-1 and TRBJ1-3, with D hard to call. The length of the CDR3 is 14 residues. With 4 bases removed from V and 4 bases from J, the gap between germline ends came to 12 bases. CDR1 is SGHRS and CDR2 is YFSETQ in the germline V gene. The chain's CDR3 is CASSPDMSGNTIYF. The CDR3 DNA reads as TGCGCCAGCAGCCCTGACATGTCCGGAAACACCATATATTTT.

This clone was seen only once. The chain is built from TRBV30 and TRBJ1-2; 8 bases fit TRBD1. Germline V CDR1 and CDR2: GTSNPN, SVGIG (reference sequence). The ends lost 0 bases at V and 8 bases at J; junction bases unmatched: 8. This CDR3 has 14 residues. The chain's CDR3 is CAWSVLAGGSGYTF. The CDR3 DNA is TGTGCCTGGAGTGTATTGGCAGGGGGCTCCGGCTACACCTTC.

V usage is TRBV19 and J usage is TRBJ2-7; 11 positions agree with TRBD2. CDR3 length: 15 residues. V was pared by 4 bases and J by 5 bases, with 7 bases of the junction left unmatched. Germline values: CDR1 LNHDA, CDR2 SQIVND (reference sequence). The DNA for the CDR3 is TGTGCCAGTAGTACCTCGGGACTAGCGGTAGACGAGCAGTACTTC. Translation gives CASSTSGLAVDEQYF.

The chain couples TRBV2 to TRBJ2-3; 7 bases map to TRBD1. CDR3 size: 12 residues. Germline-derived CDR1 and CDR2 are SNHLY and FYNNEI. J gave up 6 bases and V 5 bases, and 2 bases lay outside the gene matches. The CDR3 region is CASSRGHDTQYF. DNA of the CDR3: TGTGCCAGCAGTAGGGGGCACGATACGCAGTATTTT.

The V call is TRBV2, the J call TRBJ2-6; the D is unclear. V was clipped by 5 bases and J by 0 bases, with 5 bases between them. This CDR3 has 14 residues. Germline assignment: CDR1 SNHLY and CDR2 FYNNEI. CDR3 in amino acids: CASSQNSGANVLTF. Written as DNA, the CDR3 is TGTGCCAGCAGTCAAAACTCTGGGGCCAACGTCCTGACTTTC.

By its share, this clone is medium-sized. The V gene is TRBV5-5, the J gene TRBJ1-5; TRBD1 matches at 7 bases. Per the germline V gene, CDR1 is SGHKS and CDR2 is YYEKEE (reference sequence). The CDR3 runs to 14 residues. V shed 2 bases and J 2 bases; nucleotides not matched to a gene: 1. CDR3 bases: TGTGCCAGCAGCTTCCAGGGGGGCAATCAGCCCCAGCATTTT. Protein sequence: CASSFQGGNQPQHF.

This clone is labeled medium-sized. The chain carries TRBV4-3 and TRBJ2-1; D uncertain. The CDR3 contains 11 residues. Germline V lookup: CDR1 LGHNA, CDR2 YSLEER. Trimming pared 2 bases from V and 7 bases from J, leaving 3 bases between. The CDR3 DNA is TGCGCCAGCAGCCAACAGAATGAGCAGTTCTTC. The encoded protein is CASSQQNEQFF.

The rearrangement uses TRBV9 and TRBJ2-5, with TRBD1 matching 7 bases. Germline loops: CDR1 SGDLS, CDR2 YYNGEE. The junction had 12 bases not matched to a gene; V was cut back by 2 bases and J by 5 bases. There are 16 residues in the CDR3. CDR3 protein: CASSVSTGIVGETQYF. DNA of the CDR3: TGTGCCAGCAGCGTGTCGACAGGGATCGTGGGCGAGACCCAGTACTTC.